The 6 T cell receptor beta chains below were found in one sample sequenced in a study of blood T cell repertoires in COVID-19. The protocol was immunoSEQ multiplex PCR, while the TCRdb copy is restricted to in-frame clones and leaves out a portion. The repertoire holds 250,000 or so clones, with more than 75% as singletons. The sequenced sample was PBMCs or T cells enriched from blood (not recorded which). These TCRs come from a woman between 45 and 60 years old who had recovered from COVID-19.

This chain links TRBV6-2 or TRBV6-3 with TRBJ2-5; tentative D call: TRBD1 (5 bases). The CDR3 covers 13 residues. V was pared by 5 bases and J by 5 bases, with 12 bases between. Germline V gene lookup returns CDR1 MNHEY and CDR2 SVGEGT. CDR3 region: CASSQQERETQYF. DNA for the CDR3: TGTGCCAGCAGTCAACAGGAACGTGAGACCCAGTACTTC.

Only a few counts were recorded for this clone. The chain combines TRBV9 with TRBJ1-2, with D possibly matching TRBD1 (5 bases). This CDR3 region has 14 residues. In germline, CDR1 is SGDLS, CDR2 YYNGEE. Trimming left V 6 bases short and J 3 bases short, with 15 bases between. CDR3 in DNA: TGTGCCAGCACGCGGGGGAACTCTGACTATGGCTACACCTTC. It yields the protein CASTRGNSDYGYTF.

This rearrangement joins TRBV4-3 to TRBJ1-1; D gene ambiguous. With 2 bases removed from V and 2 bases from J, the gap between germline ends came to 6 bases. CDR1 and CDR2 from the germline V gene are LGHNA and YSLEER. The CDR3 covers 13 residues. The CDR3: CASSQLGNTEAFF. CDR3 DNA: TGCGCCAGCAGCCAACTAGGAAACACTGAAGCTTTCTTT.

V usage is TRBV7-9 and J usage is TRBJ2-1, with TRBD2 as a possible D gene (5 bases). The CDR3 has 15 amino acids. The germline V and J ends were trimmed by 1 base and 2 bases, with 9 bases remaining between them. CDR1 SEHNR and CDR2 FQNEAQ come from the germline V gene (reference sequence). The CDR3 sequence is CASSLDAGTYNEQFF. The DNA for the CDR3 is TGTGCCAGCAGCTTAGACGCGGGCACCTACAATGAGCAGTTCTTC.

The chain carries TRBV27 and TRBJ2-1, with unresolved D. Trimming left V 7 bases short and J 0 bases short, with 13 bases between. Germline V gives CDR1 MNHEY, CDR2 SMNVEV (reference sequence). The CDR3 is made up of 15 amino acids. CDR3 in DNA: TGTGCCAGCAATACTCTCCAAAGCTCCTACAATGAGCAGTTCTTC. It specifies CASNTLQSSYNEQFF.

This chain joins TRBV19 and TRBJ2-2, with D tentatively TRBD1 (5 bases). The CDR3 runs 14 residues. Germline V gene sequence: CDR1 LNHDA, CDR2 SQIVND (reference sequence). The germline V and J ends were trimmed by 5 bases and 1 base, with 8 bases remaining between them. CDR3 in amino acids: CASSPRVNTGELFF. The CDR3 nucleotides read TGTGCCAGTAGTCCCAGGGTGAACACCGGGGAGCTGTTTTTT.